These 21 T cell receptor beta chains were all obtained from the same sample, sequenced in a study of cytomegalovirus exposure and HLA in healthy donors. Researchers ran the PCR with 60 Vbeta and 13 Jbeta primers. The method was immunoSEQ multiplex PCR; TCRdb's version includes in-frame clones alone and lacks a portion of them. In the table there are 50,000 or so clones, 65% to 85% of which are singletons. The sample consisted of PBMCs. Receptors were obtained from a man aged 18 to 30 in good health and CMV-seronegative.

This rearrangement joins TRBV5-1 to TRBJ1-2, with D maybe TRBD1 (5 bases). Trimming removed 4 bases from V and 4 bases from J, with 14 bases in between. The germline V gene encodes CDR1 SGHRS and CDR2 YFSETQ. The CDR3 extends over 14 amino acids. The CDR3 reads CASSPEQASYGYTF. Written as DNA, the CDR3 is TGCGCCAGCAGCCCTGAACAGGCCTCCTATGGCTACACCTTC. Combining the CDR3 with reference TRBV5-1 and TRBJ1-2 gives the whole variable domain KAGVTQTPRYLIKTRGQQVTLSCSPISGHRSVSWYQQTPGQGLQFLFEYFSETQRNKGNFPGRFSGRQFSNSRSEMNVSTLELGDSALYLCASSPEQASYGYTFGSGTRLTVV.

This chain uses TRBV10-3 with TRBJ1-1, with 10 nucleotides matching TRBD1. From germline, CDR1 is ENHRY and CDR2 SYGVKD. V lost 4 bases to trimming and J lost 6 bases; unmatched junction nucleotides: 8. This CDR3 has 15 residues. CDR3 coding DNA: TGTGCCATCAGTGCCCGACAGGGGGCGGAGGCTGAAGCTTTCTTT. It is translated as CAISARQGAEAEAFF.

This chain uses TRBV27 with TRBJ2-7; 7 bases are a match to TRBD2. Germline V lookup: CDR1 MNHEY, CDR2 SMNVEV (reference sequence). This CDR3 has 14 amino acids. After removal of 6 bases from V and 0 bases from J, the junction contained 5 bases not matched to a gene. The CDR3, as DNA: TGTGCCAGCAGGGGGGACTACTACTCCTACGAGCAGTACTTC. Its protein is CASRGDYYSYEQYF.

In its sample, this clone was seen a few times. The chain carries TRBV4-3 and TRBJ2-6; 8 nucleotides agree with TRBD1. Germline V lookup: CDR1 LGHNA, CDR2 YSLEER. CDR3 length equals 18 residues. V gave up 3 bases and J gave up 1 base; unmatched junction bases: 8. The CDR3 DNA is TGCGCCAGCAGCCAGGAGGCAGGGGGCTGGTCTGGGGCCAACGTCCTGACTTTC. This sequence encodes CASSQEAGGWSGANVLTF.

V is TRBV29-1 and J is TRBJ2-1; 9 bases align to TRBD1. Germline assignment: CDR1 SQVTM and CDR2 ANQGSEA. V shed 4 bases and J 0 bases; nucleotides not matched to a gene: 4. This CDR3 is built from 15 residues. CDR3 nucleotides: TGCAGCGTTGTTAAGGGACAGGGCTCCTACAATGAGCAGTTCTTC. Translating gives CSVVKGQGSYNEQFF.

This clone was recorded a few times. The chain is built from TRBV28 and TRBJ1-5; D perhaps matches TRBD1 (5 bases). CDR3 length: 14 residues. V dropped 6 bases and J dropped 9 bases, with 18 bases sitting between them. The germline V gene has CDR1 MDHEN and CDR2 SYDVKM. The CDR3 DNA reads as TGTGCCAGCAGCCCTGGGGGGACGGAGCGGCCCCAGCATTTT. Encoded protein: CASSPGGTERPQHF.

V and J are TRBV28 and TRBJ1-5; TRBD1 aligns across 9 bases. The germline V gene has CDR1 MDHEN and CDR2 SYDVKM. The ends lost 3 bases at V and 6 bases at J; junction bases unmatched: 6. The CDR3 runs to 15 residues. The CDR3 DNA follows: TGTGCCAGCAGTTTTCAGGGACAGGGTAGTCAGCCCCAGCATTTT. As protein: CASSFQGQGSQPQHF.

The sample holds a few counts of this clone. The CDR3 loop reads CASSTGLVNSPLHF. The CDR3 DNA reads TGTGCCAGCAGCACGGGACTGGTTAATTCACCCCTCCACTTT. The chain employs TRBV9 and TRBJ1-6; TRBD1 might be the D (5 bases). Germline V CDR1 and CDR2: SGDLS, YYNGEE. Trimming stripped 4 bases from V and 6 bases from J, with 11 bases between. The CDR3 runs to 14 residues.

The chain recombines TRBV7-6 with TRBJ2-7; TRBD2 matches 9 bases. Germline lookup yields CDR1 SGHVS and CDR2 FNYEAQ. This CDR3 spans 15 amino acids. V lost 5 bases, J lost 4 bases, and 9 bases stayed unmatched. Here the CDR3 DNA reads TGTGCCAGCAGCCCAAGCGGGAGGCTGGGGTACGAGCAGTACTTC. Protein: CASSPSGRLGYEQYF. Full variable domain (remainder filled in from reference TRBV7-6 and TRBJ2-7): GAGVSQSPRYKVTKRGQDVALRCDPISGHVSLYWYRQALGQGPEFLTYFNYEAQQDKSGLPNDRFSAERPEGSISTLTIQRTEQRDSAMYRCASSPSGRLGYEQYFGPGTRLTVT.

J is TRBJ1-5 and V is TRBV10-2; D is undetermined. CDR1 WSHSY and CDR2 SAAADI come from the germline V gene. This CDR3 region has 14 residues. The V end was cut by 2 bases, the J end by 4 bases, with 9 bases between. CDR3: CASSERGGNQPQHF. In DNA, the CDR3 is TGCGCCAGCAGTGAGCGAGGCGGGAATCAGCCCCAGCATTTT.

This chain links TRBV20-1 with TRBJ1-1, with D unclear. Trimming shortened V by 6 bases and J by 7 bases, and 12 bases separated the two germline ends. The CDR3 length is 11 residues. Germline V gene lookup returns CDR1 DFQATT and CDR2 SNEGSKA (reference sequence). DNA for the CDR3: TGCAGTGCGCCCGAGGTCATTGAAGCTTTCTTT. Translation gives CSAPEVIEAFF.

This clone was seen only a few times. This chain links TRBV5-1 with TRBJ2-3; a weak D match, TRBD1 (6 bases). CDR3 length: 14 amino acids. Germline-derived CDR1 and CDR2 are SGHRS and YFSETQ. V dropped 4 bases and J dropped 1 base, with 10 bases sitting between them. CDR3 residues: CASSGGFGTDTQYF. CDR3 DNA sequence: TGCGCCAGCAGCGGGGGCTTCGGCACAGATACGCAGTATTTT.

This clone has only one observation. V gene TRBV20-1 combines with J gene TRBJ2-2; no definite D call. CDR1 is DFQATT and CDR2 is SNEGSKA in the germline V gene (reference sequence). CDR3 length equals 11 residues. V was trimmed by 6 bases and J by 5 bases, leaving 7 bases between them. The CDR3 sequence: CSARGTGELFF. In DNA form, the CDR3 reads TGCAGTGCCCGAGGAACCGGGGAGCTGTTTTTT.

J is TRBJ2-1 and V is TRBV6-5, with 7 nucleotides matching TRBD2. V lost 6 bases to trimming and J lost 0 bases; unmatched junction nucleotides: 5. CDR1 and CDR2 (germline): MNHEY, SVGAGI. The CDR3 is 15 amino acids. As DNA, the CDR3 is TGTGCCAGCAGCCCCGGGGGGAGCTCCTACAATGAGCAGTTCTTC. Translated, it gives CASSPGGSSYNEQFF.

This rearrangement joins TRBV7-6 to TRBJ2-7; D possibly corresponds to TRBD2 (6 bases). There are 15 residues in the CDR3. Germline V gene lookup returns CDR1 SGHVS and CDR2 FNYEAQ. The V end was cut by 2 bases, the J end by 7 bases, with 18 bases between. The CDR3 DNA sequence: TGTGCCAGCAGCTTATCAAACAAGGTGGAGGGGGAGCAGTACTTC. Its translation is CASSLSNKVEGEQYF.

This chain connects TRBV28 to TRBJ1-2, with 8 nucleotides matching TRBD1. Germline V CDR1 and CDR2: MDHEN, SYDVKM. The CDR3 covers 14 residues. The V segment lost 4 bases and the J segment 6 bases; nucleotides outside the gene matches: 7. In nucleotides, the CDR3 is TGTGCCAGCAGTTACCAAGACAGGGGAGATGGCTACACCTTC. It yields the protein CASSYQDRGDGYTF.

This clone was found a few times. This chain uses TRBV28 with TRBJ2-6; TRBD1 agrees at 7 bases. CDR1 and CDR2 (germline): MDHEN, SYDVKM. The V gene end was trimmed by 2 bases and the J gene end by 1 base; junction bases not matched to a gene: 5. The CDR3 contains 17 residues. The CDR3 protein is CASSLPTGFSGANVLTF. DNA of the CDR3: TGTGCCAGCAGTTTACCGACAGGGTTTTCTGGGGCCAACGTCCTGACTTTC.

This chain uses TRBV5-1 with TRBJ2-1, with a weak D call TRBD2 (6 bases). Germline V gene data show CDR1 as SGHRS and CDR2 as YFSETQ. V lost 4 bases and J lost 8, with 10 bases in between. This CDR3 is built from 12 residues. The DNA for the CDR3 is TGCGCCAGCAGCACGGGCGGGGATGAGCAGTTCTTC. Its translation is CASSTGGDEQFF.

The rearrangement links TRBV7-2 to TRBJ1-4; D unclear. V was clipped by 1 base and J by 4 bases, with 10 bases between them. This CDR3 has 15 residues. Germline V lookup: CDR1 SGHTA, CDR2 FQGNSA. CDR3 protein: CASSLDGRGNEKLFF. As DNA, the CDR3 is TGTGCCAGCAGCTTAGATGGCCGGGGTAATGAAAAACTGTTTTTT.

The chain combines TRBV30 with TRBJ1-1, with D perhaps matching TRBD1 (5 bases). CDR3 length: 14 residues. Per germline, CDR1 GTSNPN and CDR2 SVGIG (reference sequence). V gave up 3 bases and J gave up 7 bases, with 18 bases separating them. CDR3 nucleotides: TGTGCCTGGAGCCCACCATGGGGCGTGGGTGAAGCTTTCTTT. As protein: CAWSPPWGVGEAFF.

This clone appeared a few times. The chain links TRBV6-6 to TRBJ2-7; D possibly corresponds to TRBD2 (6 bases). This CDR3 is 11 amino acids long. Trimming shortened V by 4 bases and J by 5 bases, and 6 bases separated the two germline ends. The germline CDR1 and CDR2 sequences are MNHNY and SVGAGI (reference sequence). The CDR3 nucleotides are TGTGCCAGCAGTTGGAGGGACGAGCAGTACTTC. Translating gives CASSWRDEQYF.